The 19 T cell receptor beta chains reported below all come from one sample, sequenced in a study of cytomegalovirus exposure and HLA in healthy donors (dated by TCRdb to between 2016 and 2019). Library prep was done by the immunoSEQ multiplex PCR assay. A mixture of 60 forward primers for TCR Vbeta segments and 13 reverse primers for TCR Jbeta segments was used in the multiplex PCR. As stored in TCRdb, this immuneACCESS dataset retains in-frame rearrangements with V and J assigned. A fraction of the clones does not appear; measured against another copy, unresolved V genes explain less than half of the discrepancy, and the remainder lacks a known reason. Across this sample there are around 210,000 clones, with about 85% seen only once. The leading ten clones occupy 0.35% to 0.5% of the sample. What was sequenced was PBMCs. The receptor set was obtained from a male donor in good health and CMV-seropositive.

This clone was detected a few times. This CDR3 is CASSPGQGGETQYF. CDR3 sequence (DNA): TGTGCCAGCTCACCCGGACAGGGAGGAGAGACCCAGTACTTC. The genes are TRBV18 and TRBJ2-5; TRBD1 agrees at 8 bases. The CDR3 consists of 14 residues. Germline-derived CDR1 and CDR2 are KGHSH and LQKENI. The V gene end was trimmed by 3 bases and the J gene end by 4 bases; junction bases not matched to a gene: 4.

V gene TRBV5-4 combines with J gene TRBJ2-5; a weak D match, TRBD2 (7 bases). The V gene lost 0 bases and the J gene lost 5 bases, with 14 bases spanning the gap. CDR3 length: 15 amino acids. Germline V gene lookup returns CDR1 SGHNT and CDR2 YYREEE (reference sequence). The CDR3 bases are TGTGCCAGCAGCTTGGGATCGCGGGGGCAGGAGACCCAGTACTTC. Encoded protein: CASSLGSRGQETQYF.

The chain carries TRBV18 and TRBJ1-4; 7 positions match TRBD1. Germline values: CDR1 KGHSH, CDR2 LQKENI. The CDR3 loop spans 15 amino acids. Trimming cost V 4 bases and J 2 bases; bases outside gene matches: 4. For the CDR3, the DNA is TGTGCCAGCTCACAGGGGGCCAGGACTAATGAAAAACTGTTTTTT. The encoded protein is CASSQGARTNEKLFF. Complete variable domain (other parts from reference TRBV18 and TRBJ1-4): NAGVMQNPRHLVRRRGQEARLRCSPMKGHSHVYWYRQLPEEGLKFMVYLQKENIIDESGMPKERFSAEFPKEGPSILRIQQVVRGDSAAYFCASSQGARTNEKLFFGSGTQLSVL.

The chain joins TRBV7-6 to TRBJ2-7; D gene ambiguous. V lost 4 bases, J lost 3 bases, and 7 bases lay in between. This CDR3 spans 12 amino acids. Looked up from germline, CDR1 is SGHVS and CDR2 is FNYEAQ. CDR3 in amino acids: CASSSSLYEQYF. CDR3 nucleotide sequence: TGTGCCAGCAGCTCCTCACTCTACGAGCAGTACTTC.

This sequence joins TRBV30 and TRBJ2-5; D uncertain. Germline V gene lookup returns CDR1 GTSNPN and CDR2 SVGIG (reference sequence). Trimming shortened V by 0 bases and J by 9 bases, and 8 bases separated the two germline ends. CDR3 length: 11 amino acids. The CDR3 DNA is TGTGCCTGGAGTGTACTGGTATCCCAGTACTTC. It yields the protein CAWSVLVSQYF.

This clone was detected only once. The V call is TRBV6-5, the J call TRBJ1-1, with 7 bases matching TRBD1. The CDR3 spans 13 residues. Germline CDR1 MNHEY, CDR2 SVGAGI. Trimming cost V 4 bases and J 3 bases; bases outside gene matches: 2. The CDR3 reads CASSLTGDTEAFF. The CDR3 region has the DNA TGTGCCAGCAGTTTAACAGGGGACACTGAAGCTTTCTTT.

Worth noting for this clone: Within the sample, other DNA sequences also encode this same CDR3. The chain is built from TRBV2 and TRBJ2-7; 8 bases map to TRBD1. CDR1 and CDR2 (germline): SNHLY, FYNNEI. This CDR3 is built from 15 residues. V shed 5 bases and J 5 bases; nucleotides not matched to a gene: 11. This chain's CDR3 is CASSRVWTGTHEQYF. The CDR3 DNA is TGTGCCAGCAGTCGGGTCTGGACAGGGACCCACGAGCAGTACTTC.

V is TRBV15 and J is TRBJ2-3; no firm D call. The germline CDR1 and CDR2 sequences are LNHNV and YYDKDF (reference sequence). Trimming left V 1 base short and J 1 base short, with 3 bases between. CDR3 length: 13 residues. CDR3 protein: CATSRAGTDTQYF. In nucleotides, the CDR3 is TGTGCCACCAGCAGAGCCGGCACAGATACGCAGTATTTT.

About this clone: One end of the junction varies from germline; a read error may be responsible. The chain employs TRBV7-9 and TRBJ1-5; D remains unclear. The CDR3 is 13 amino acids. Germline values: CDR1 SEHNR, CDR2 FQNEAQ (reference sequence). CDR3 residues: CSSSLSGNQPQHF. CDR3 sequence (DNA): TGTTCCAGCAGCTTATCAGGCAATCAGCCCCAGCATTTT.

The J gene is TRBJ1-6, the V gene TRBV5-4; D not certain. V was trimmed by 3 bases and J by 8 bases, leaving 18 bases between them. The CDR3 covers 16 residues. From germline, CDR1 is SGHNT and CDR2 YYREEE (reference sequence). The CDR3 bases are TGTGCCAGCAGCTCATTTGCAGGCAGTCTGCATTCACCCCTCCACTTT. It yields the protein CASSSFAGSLHSPLHF.

The CDR3 loop reads CASSQPLGEQYF. In DNA, the CDR3 is TGTGCCAGCAGCCAGCCCCTAGGAGAGCAGTACTTC. The rearrangement joins TRBV7-9 to TRBJ2-5; D gene uncertain. The CDR3 consists of 12 residues. Germline-derived CDR1 and CDR2 are SEHNR and FQNEAQ (reference sequence). V was pared by 5 bases and J by 11 bases, with 15 bases between.

This chain uses TRBV5-6 with TRBJ1-4; TRBD1 might be the D (5 bases). This CDR3 region has 16 residues. Germline V CDR1 and CDR2: SGHDT, YYEEEE. The germline V and J ends were trimmed by 4 bases and 8 bases, with 21 bases remaining between them. CDR3 in amino acids: CASSPTINHQGEKLFF. In DNA, the CDR3 is TGTGCCAGCAGCCCCACTATCAATCACCAGGGAGAAAAACTGTTTTTT.

V is TRBV7-8 and J is TRBJ1-1; D uncertain. Per germline, CDR1 SGHVS and CDR2 FQNEAQ. The CDR3 extends over 14 amino acids. With 1 base removed from V and 1 base from J, the gap between germline ends came to 7 bases. The CDR3 DNA reads TGTGCCAGCAGCTTAGTTGGCCAGAACACTGAAGCTTTCTTT. This codes for CASSLVGQNTEAFF.

The V gene is TRBV19, the J gene TRBJ1-3; tentative D call: TRBD1 (5 bases). Deletions cut 5 bases from V and 0 bases from J, with 11 bases between. Germline CDR1 reads LNHDA; CDR2 reads SQIVND (reference sequence). The CDR3 consists of 15 residues. The CDR3 bases are TGTGCCAGTAGTCATATACAGGTCTCTGGAAACACCATATATTTT. The encoded protein is CASSHIQVSGNTIYF.

V is TRBV2 and J is TRBJ2-7, with D maybe TRBD2 (5 bases). The ends were cut back, 5 bases at V and 7 bases at J, with 24 bases in the middle. Germline CDR1 SNHLY, CDR2 FYNNEI. The CDR3 runs to 16 residues. CDR3 sequence reads: CASSWTMKPPPGEQYF. The CDR3 region has the DNA TGTGCCAGCAGTTGGACCATGAAACCACCTCCGGGGGAGCAGTACTTC.

V gene TRBV19 combines with J gene TRBJ1-4; possible D gene TRBD1, 5 bases. CDR1 and CDR2 (germline): LNHDA, SQIVND (reference sequence). V was cut by 8 bases and J by 4 bases, with 23 bases left in between. The length of the CDR3 is 17 residues. CDR3 DNA: TGTGCCAGTGCCGTGTGGGGGGACGGGGCCGGTAATGAAAAACTGTTTTTT. Translating gives CASAVWGDGAGNEKLFF.

This sequence joins TRBV6-6 and TRBJ1-1, with D tentatively TRBD1 (5 bases). CDR3 size: 15 residues. CDR1 is MNHNY, CDR2 SVGAGI, per germline (reference sequence). The germline V and J ends were trimmed by 11 bases and 4 bases, with 23 bases remaining between them. In nucleotides, the CDR3 is TGTGCCTCCACCGCCGCCGGGGGGTATAGCACTGAAGCTTTCTTT. It is translated as CASTAAGGYSTEAFF.

The V call is TRBV9, the J call TRBJ1-1, with a weak D call TRBD1 (6 bases). CDR3 length: 16 residues. The germline V gene encodes CDR1 SGDLS and CDR2 YYNGEE. Trimming took off 4 bases at V and 5 bases at J, with 21 bases between the two ends. CDR3 amino acids: CASSPQGLGAGTEAFF. CDR3 coding DNA: TGTGCCAGCAGCCCACAGGGATTGGGGGCCGGGACTGAAGCTTTCTTT.

This clone came up a few times. V usage is TRBV6-6 and J usage is TRBJ2-3; 10 bases line up with TRBD2. There are 16 residues in the CDR3. Germline CDR1 is MNHNY and CDR2 is SVGAGI (reference sequence). J lost 5 bases, V lost 2 bases, and 7 bases had no gene match. The CDR3 sequence: CASSYPRGLAIDTQYF. Here the CDR3 DNA reads TGTGCCAGCAGTTACCCTCGGGGACTAGCGATAGATACGCAGTATTTT.